One TCR beta chain is described in this entry. Antigen unknown. This record comes from a study of cytomegalovirus exposure and HLA in healthy donors. General study points: In a later analysis, V- and J-gene trimming of beta chains associated with a DCLRE1C missense variant, replicated independently.

The PCR made use of 60 Vbeta and 13 Jbeta primers. Sequencing was performed with immunoSEQ multiplex PCR; in TCRdb, only in-frame clones are kept and a portion is missing. Of about 200,000 clones listed, about 80% are singletons. V was pared by 2 bases and J by 4 bases, with 10 bases between. Germline CDR1 MNHEY, CDR2 SVGAGI. This CDR3 contains 14 residues. The receptor's source is a woman aged 30 to 39 in good health and CMV-seronegative. The gene calls are TRBV6-5 and TRBJ2-3; TRBD2 might be the D (7 bases). Sequencing input: PBMCs. The CDR3 region is CASSYGGAADTQYF. The CDR3 region has the DNA TGTGCCAGCAGTTACGGGGGGGCAGCAGATACGCAGTATTTT.